This T cell receptor beta chain was captured by sequencing in a study of PD-1 blockade in classical Hodgkin lymphoma (dated by TCRdb to the early 2020s). Broadly, across the study: Nivolumab dosing was 3 mg/kg intravenously every 2 weeks, continuing until either disease progression or unacceptable toxicity. The study used CyTOF and TCR beta sequencing to define a peripheral blood immune signature of response to PD-1 blockade in classical Hodgkin lymphoma. What the authors observed across the whole study: Lower diversity was observed in patients in whom nivolumab was started less than 1 year after ASCT, and these patients were excluded from later analyses so that confounding by immune reconstitution would be avoided. By C4D1, a significant rise was seen in CD4+ TCR diversity but not in CD8+ TCR diversity (p=0.0027 vs p=0.16), and the rise was most apparent among complete responders (p=0.02). Baseline TCR diversity was reported to be lower in newly diagnosed patients than in healthy donors, and even lower in relapsed/refractory patients. Only a single clinical trial cohort was studied, and what caused the repertoire differences, possibly disease activity or prior therapy, remained undefined. Trial patients achieving complete response had baseline diversity similar to newly diagnosed patients, whereas partial responders and progressors had significantly lower diversity.

The Qiagen DNeasy kit was used to extract genomic DNA both from unsorted PBMCs and from the negatively selected CD4+ and CD8+ fractions. TCR beta CDR3 regions were amplified by immunoSEQ multiplex PCR using primers annealing to V and J segments. Amplification bias was minimized using a synthetic immune receptor repertoire, and residual bias was removed computationally after sequencing. Per the authors' processing: Custom Python scripts were used to quantify repertoire diversity as the Shannon entropy index. The unsorted, CD4+ and CD8+ repertoires were each analyzed separately, with the exception of combined analyses, where CD4+ and CD8+ sequences were merged in silico. A clone was considered expanded if an increase in frequency of at least 2-fold after treatment relative to C1D1 was found, and a pseudocount of 0.5 was applied to clones undetected at baseline. Singleton clones were defined as clones with 0 or 1 copy at C1D1, and non-singleton clones were defined as clones with 2 or more copies. Clones expanded in unsorted samples were labelled as CD4+, CD8+ or unknown by matching protein sequences in sorted samples from the same patient. Wilcoxon tests on paired samples were used to test diversity changes from C1D1 to C4D1. In its TCRdb copy, this immuneACCESS table keeps in-frame sequences only and misses some clones. Where compared with another copy, unresolved V genes explain less than half of these, and the others have no known cause. V and J calls plus clone size are reproduced from that table; the DNA served to infer D and trimming. Recorded for this sample are tens of thousands of clones; about 90% of them occurred a single time. The ten biggest clones cover 0.3% of the sample.

As concerns this clone: There is no known antigen for this receptor. One base away there is no much larger clone; base qualities are not given.

According to the study, the label for this sample's time point signals: cycle 4 day 1 (C4D1), after 6 weeks of nivolumab. Relapse after autologous stem cell transplantation had occurred in all trial patients, and cohorts A, B and C were distinguished by prior brentuximab vedotin exposure. CD4+ T cells were purified from thawed PBMCs by magnetic negative selection with a Miltenyi CD4+ T cell isolation kit. The trial cohort was composed of around 60 patients with relapsed/refractory classical Hodgkin lymphoma, for whom complete response, partial response or progressive disease was recorded as best overall response. Single-agent nivolumab was administered to trial patients in the multi-cohort phase II CheckMate 205 trial. An independent review committee assessed best overall response using the 2007 International Working Group response criteria. Trial PBMCs were collected just before the start of nivolumab (C1D1) and during therapy at cycle 2 day 1 and cycle 4 day 1. Peripheral blood was collected in 8 mL Vacutainer Cell Preparation Tubes, from which PBMCs were isolated by centrifugation and then cryopreserved. Purified CD4+ and CD8+ fractions were prepared only for cases in which an additional PBMC sample was available. Magnetically labelled cells were removed on LS columns in a quadroMACS separator, and the flow-through was retained as the purified fraction.

This receptor was taken from a human donor with classical Hodgkin lymphoma. Here the sequenced sample was CD4+ T cells from blood, taken before the fourth cycle of nivolumab.

The nucleotide sequence is given as TGTGCCAGCAGTGTTGAACAGATCTACGAGCAGTACTTC. Its product reads: CASSVEQIYEQYF. The chain is encoded by TRBV6-1 joined to TRBJ2-7, with no reliable assignment of the D segment. Cut back by 4 bases and 3 bases, the V and J ends lie 10 bases apart. The germline V gene provides CDR1 MNHNS and CDR2 SASEGT. Including cysteine and phenylalanine, the CDR3 has 13 amino acids. Only CDR3 DNA is held: 39 bases, read in frame from base 1.